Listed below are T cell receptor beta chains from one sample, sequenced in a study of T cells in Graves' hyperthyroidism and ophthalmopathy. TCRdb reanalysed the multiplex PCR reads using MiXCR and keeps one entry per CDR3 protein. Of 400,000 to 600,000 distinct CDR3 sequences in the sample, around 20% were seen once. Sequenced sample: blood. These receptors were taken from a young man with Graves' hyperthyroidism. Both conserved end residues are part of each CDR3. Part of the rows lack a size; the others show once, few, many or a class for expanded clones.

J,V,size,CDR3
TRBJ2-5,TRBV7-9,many,CASRLGYQETQYF
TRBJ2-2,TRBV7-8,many,CASTNGGELFF
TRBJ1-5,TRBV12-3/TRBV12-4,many,CASSFRQIPNQPQHF
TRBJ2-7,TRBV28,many,CASSALGGTYEQYF
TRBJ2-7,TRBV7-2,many,CASRMAGVELPYEQYF
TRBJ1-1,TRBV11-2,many,CASSFTDQNTEAFF
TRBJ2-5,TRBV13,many,CASSYRTGSSGETQYF
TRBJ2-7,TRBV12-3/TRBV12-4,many,CASSFAGGYVSYEQYF
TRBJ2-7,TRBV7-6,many,CASSLYRADEQYF
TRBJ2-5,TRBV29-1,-,CSVQVGTGVGETQYF
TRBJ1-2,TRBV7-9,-,CASSSHRGSYGYTF
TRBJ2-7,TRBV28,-,CASSPGTSGGTYEQYF
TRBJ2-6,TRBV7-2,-,CASSSRISGASVLSF
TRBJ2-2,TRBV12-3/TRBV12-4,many,CASSLSPTTEWNTGELFF
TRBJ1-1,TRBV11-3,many,CASSRDRATEAFF
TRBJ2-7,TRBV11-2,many,CASRPGTGPYEQYF
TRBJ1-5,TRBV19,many,CASTEGSQPQHF
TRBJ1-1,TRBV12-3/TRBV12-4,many,CASSPFRDWNTEAFF
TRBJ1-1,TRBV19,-,CASSNAGGGTEAFF
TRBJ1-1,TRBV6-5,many,CASSYSGDDMNTEAFF
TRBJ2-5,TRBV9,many,CASSVVASGGAQETQYF
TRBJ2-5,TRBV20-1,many,CSQRGQGGWETQYF
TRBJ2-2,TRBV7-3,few,CASSLTGPTGELFF
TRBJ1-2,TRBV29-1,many,CSVEVGQGPGSNYGYTF
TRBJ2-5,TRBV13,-,CASSAPPGRETQYF
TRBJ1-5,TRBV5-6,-,CASSLADSGNQPQHF
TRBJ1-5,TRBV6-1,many,CASSEWAGRVPQHF
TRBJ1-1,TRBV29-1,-,CSGSSGGEAFF
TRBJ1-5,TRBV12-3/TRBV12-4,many,CASTNSRTGDNQPQHF
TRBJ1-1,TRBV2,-,CASKSGRAQGMNTEAFF
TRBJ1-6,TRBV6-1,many,CASSGQPNSPLHF
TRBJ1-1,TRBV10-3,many,CAISEAHGTNTEAFF
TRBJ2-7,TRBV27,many,CASPRDSRNYEQYF
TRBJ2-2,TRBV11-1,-,CASRLGPDPLTGELFF
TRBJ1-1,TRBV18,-,CASSPQEVPMNTEAFF
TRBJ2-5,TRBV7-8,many,CASSSLKGRGQETQYF
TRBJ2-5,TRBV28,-,CAVEGATGTGQETQYF
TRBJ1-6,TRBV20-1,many,CSAASGESYNSPLHF
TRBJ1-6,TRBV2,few,CASSEAGNNSPLHF
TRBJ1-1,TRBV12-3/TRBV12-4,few,CASNSWGGNTEAFF
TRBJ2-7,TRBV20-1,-,CSAHRGRSSYEQYF
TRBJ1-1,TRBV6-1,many,CASSVEGNTEAFF
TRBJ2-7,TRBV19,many,CASSTSGLGEQYF
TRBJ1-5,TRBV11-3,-,CASSLDLVEPQHF
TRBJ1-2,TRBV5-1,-,CASSMDGIDYGYTF
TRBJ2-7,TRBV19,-,CASSIAQVVDEQYF
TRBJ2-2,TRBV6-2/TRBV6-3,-,CASGPWGGGVPNTGELFF
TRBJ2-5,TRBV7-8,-,CASSRGAGGYQETQYF